This TCR beta chain comes out of a study of cytotoxic CD8 clonotypes in ibrutinib-treated CLL. V lost 2 bases, J lost 5 bases, and 6 bases stayed unmatched. Germline values: CDR1 MGHRA, CDR2 YSYEKL. The CDR3 has 15 residues. The sequencing depth, 1 in 200,000 to 1 in 1 million T cells, was the target. The assay was immunoSEQ multiplex PCR, and TCRdb's table has in-frame clones only and misses some. The repertoire holds 130,000 or so clones, with around 80% as singletons. This specimen consisted of PBMCs, obtained after 12 months of ibrutinib treatment. This TCR was sampled from a human donor with chronic lymphocytic leukemia. The V and J genes are TRBV4-1 and TRBJ1-5, with 7 bases lining up with TRBD1. The CDR3 nucleotides read TGCGCCAGCAGCCAAAAGGGGGCTGAATATCAGCCCCAGCATTTT. Protein: CASSQKGAEYQPQHF.